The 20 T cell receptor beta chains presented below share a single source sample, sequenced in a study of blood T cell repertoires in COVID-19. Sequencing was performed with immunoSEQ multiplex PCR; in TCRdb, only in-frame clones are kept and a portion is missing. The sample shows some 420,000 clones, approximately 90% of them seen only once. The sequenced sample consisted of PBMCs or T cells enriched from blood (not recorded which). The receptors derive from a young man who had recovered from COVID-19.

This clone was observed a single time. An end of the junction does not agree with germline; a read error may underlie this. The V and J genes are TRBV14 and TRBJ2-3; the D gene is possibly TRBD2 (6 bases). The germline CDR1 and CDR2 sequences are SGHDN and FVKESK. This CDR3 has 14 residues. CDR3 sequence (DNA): TGTGCCAGCAGCCAAGCTTCATTGACTAGTTGGGTGACTTTT. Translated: CASSQASLTSWVTF.

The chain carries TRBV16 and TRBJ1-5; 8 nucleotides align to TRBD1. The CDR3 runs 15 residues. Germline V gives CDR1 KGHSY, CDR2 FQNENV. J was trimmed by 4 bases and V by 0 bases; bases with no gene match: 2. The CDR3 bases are TGTGCCAGCAGCCAATCGCGACAGGGGAATCAGCCCCAGCATTTT. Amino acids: CASSQSRQGNQPQHF.

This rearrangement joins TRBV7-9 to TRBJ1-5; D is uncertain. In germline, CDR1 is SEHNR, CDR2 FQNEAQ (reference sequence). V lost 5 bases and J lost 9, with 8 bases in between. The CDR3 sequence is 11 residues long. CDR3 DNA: TGTGCCAGCAGCGCCTCAGGGCCCCAGCATTTT. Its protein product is CASSASGPQHF.

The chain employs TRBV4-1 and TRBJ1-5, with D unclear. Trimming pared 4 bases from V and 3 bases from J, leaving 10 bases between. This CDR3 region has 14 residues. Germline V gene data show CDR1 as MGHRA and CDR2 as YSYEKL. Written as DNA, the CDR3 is TGCGCCAGCAGCCTCGCGCCTTCCAATCAGCCCCAGCATTTT. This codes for CASSLAPSNQPQHF.

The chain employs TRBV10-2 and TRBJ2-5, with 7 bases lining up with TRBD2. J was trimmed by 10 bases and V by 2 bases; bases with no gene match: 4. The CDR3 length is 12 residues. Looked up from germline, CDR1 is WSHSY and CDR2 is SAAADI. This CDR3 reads CASSEDPGGQYF. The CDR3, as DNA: TGCGCCAGCAGTGAGGACCCGGGGGGCCAGTACTTC.

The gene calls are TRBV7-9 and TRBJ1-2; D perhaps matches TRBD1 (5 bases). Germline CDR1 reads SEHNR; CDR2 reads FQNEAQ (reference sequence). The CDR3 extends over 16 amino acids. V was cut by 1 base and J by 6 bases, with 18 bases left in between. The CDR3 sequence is CASSLGPPPDSHGYTF. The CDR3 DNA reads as TGTGCCAGCAGCTTAGGACCCCCTCCAGACAGCCATGGCTACACCTTC.

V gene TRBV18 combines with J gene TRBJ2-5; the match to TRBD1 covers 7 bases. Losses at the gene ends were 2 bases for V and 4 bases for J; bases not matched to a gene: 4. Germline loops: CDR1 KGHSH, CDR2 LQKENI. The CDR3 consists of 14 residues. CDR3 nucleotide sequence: TGTGCCAGCTCACCAACAGGGGTATTAGAGACCCAGTACTTC. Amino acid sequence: CASSPTGVLETQYF. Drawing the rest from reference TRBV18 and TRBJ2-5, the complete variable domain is NAGVMQNPRHLVRRRGQEARLRCSPMKGHSHVYWYRQLPEEGLKFMVYLQKENIIDESGMPKERFSAEFPKEGPSILRIQQVVRGDSAAYFCASSPTGVLETQYFGPGTRLLVL.

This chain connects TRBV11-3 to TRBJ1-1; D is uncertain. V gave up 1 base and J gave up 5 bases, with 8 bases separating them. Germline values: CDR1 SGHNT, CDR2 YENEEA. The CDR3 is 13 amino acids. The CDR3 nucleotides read TGTGCCAGCAGCTTAGTAGGAGGTACTGAAGCTTTCTTT. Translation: CASSLVGGTEAFF.

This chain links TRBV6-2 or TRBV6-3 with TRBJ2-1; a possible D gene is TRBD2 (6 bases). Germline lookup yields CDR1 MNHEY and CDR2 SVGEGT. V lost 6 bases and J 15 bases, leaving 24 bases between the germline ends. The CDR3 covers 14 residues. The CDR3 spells CASSRDSRERARFF. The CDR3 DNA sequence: TGTGCCAGCAGCCGGGACTCCCGGGAAAGAGCGCGGTTCTTC.

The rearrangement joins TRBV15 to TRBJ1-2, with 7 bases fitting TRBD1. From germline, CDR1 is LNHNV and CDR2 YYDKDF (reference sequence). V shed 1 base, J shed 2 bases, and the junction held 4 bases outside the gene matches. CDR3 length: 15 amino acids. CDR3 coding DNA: TGTGCCACCAGCAGAGGACAGGGTGTGAACTATGGCTACACCTTC. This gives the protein CATSRGQGVNYGYTF. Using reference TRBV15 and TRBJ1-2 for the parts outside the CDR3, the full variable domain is DAMVIQNPRYQVTQFGKPVTLSCSQTLNHNVMYWYQQKSSQAPKLLFHYYDKDFNNEADTPDNFQSRRPNTSFCFLDIRSPGLGDTAMYLCATSRGQGVNYGYTFGSGTRLTVV.

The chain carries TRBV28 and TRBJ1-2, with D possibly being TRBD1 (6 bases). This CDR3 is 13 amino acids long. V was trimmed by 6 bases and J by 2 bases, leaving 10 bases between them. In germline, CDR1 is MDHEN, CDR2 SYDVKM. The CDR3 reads CASRPTGNYGYTF. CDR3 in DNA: TGTGCCAGCAGACCAACAGGGAACTATGGCTACACCTTC.

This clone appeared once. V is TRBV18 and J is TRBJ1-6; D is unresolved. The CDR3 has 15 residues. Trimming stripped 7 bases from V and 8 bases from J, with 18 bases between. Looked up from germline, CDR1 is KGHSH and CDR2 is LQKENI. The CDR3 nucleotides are TGTGCCAGCTACTATCACCCGCGGGAACATTCACCCCTCCACTTT. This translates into CASYYHPREHSPLHF.

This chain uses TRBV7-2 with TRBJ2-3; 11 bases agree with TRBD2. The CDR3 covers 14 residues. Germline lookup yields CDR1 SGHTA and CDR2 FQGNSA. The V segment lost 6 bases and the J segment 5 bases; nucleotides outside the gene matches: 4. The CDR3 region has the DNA TGTGCCAGCAGTTCCGGACTAGCGGGAGATACGCAGTATTTT. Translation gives CASSSGLAGDTQYF.

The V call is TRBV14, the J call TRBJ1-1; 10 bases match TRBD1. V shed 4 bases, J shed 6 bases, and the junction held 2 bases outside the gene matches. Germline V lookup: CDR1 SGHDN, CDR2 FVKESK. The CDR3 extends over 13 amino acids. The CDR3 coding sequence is TGTGCCAGCAGCCCGACAGGGGGCTCTGAAGCTTTCTTT. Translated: CASSPTGGSEAFF.

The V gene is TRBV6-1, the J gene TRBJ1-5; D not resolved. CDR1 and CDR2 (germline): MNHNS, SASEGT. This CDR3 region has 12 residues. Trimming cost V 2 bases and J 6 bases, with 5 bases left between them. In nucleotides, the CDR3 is TGTGCCAGCAGTGAAAGAGCTCAGCCCCAGCATTTT. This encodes CASSERAQPQHF.

The CDR3 sequence: CASSSGTVTDTQYF. The DNA of the CDR3 is TGTGCCAGCAGCTCCGGGACAGTTACAGATACGCAGTATTTT. The chain carries TRBV7-3 and TRBJ2-3, with TRBD1 matching 7 bases. With V trimmed by 4 bases and J by 3 bases, 4 bases remained unmatched. This CDR3 has 14 residues. CDR1 is SGHTA and CDR2 is FQGTGA in the germline V gene.

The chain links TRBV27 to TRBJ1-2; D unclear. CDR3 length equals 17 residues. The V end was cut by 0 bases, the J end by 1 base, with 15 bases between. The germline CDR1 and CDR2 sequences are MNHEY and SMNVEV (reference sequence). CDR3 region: CASSLSFGWQSNYGYTF. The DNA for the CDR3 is TGTGCCAGCAGTTTATCCTTCGGGTGGCAGAGTAACTATGGCTACACCTTC.

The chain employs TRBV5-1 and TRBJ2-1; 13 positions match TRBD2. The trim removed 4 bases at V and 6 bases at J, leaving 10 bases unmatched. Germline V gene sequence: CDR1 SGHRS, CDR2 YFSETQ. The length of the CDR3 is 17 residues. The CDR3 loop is CASSALAGGPLPNEQFF. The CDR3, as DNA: TGCGCCAGCAGCGCACTAGCGGGAGGGCCTCTTCCCAATGAGCAGTTCTTC.

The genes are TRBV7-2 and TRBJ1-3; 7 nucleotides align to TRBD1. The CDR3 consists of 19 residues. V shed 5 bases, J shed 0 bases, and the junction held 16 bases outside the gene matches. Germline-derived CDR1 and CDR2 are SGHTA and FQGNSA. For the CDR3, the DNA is TGTGCCAGCAGCATGCTGACAGGGCCCCCTTCGAGCTCTGGAAACACCATATATTTT. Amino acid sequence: CASSMLTGPPSSSGNTIYF.

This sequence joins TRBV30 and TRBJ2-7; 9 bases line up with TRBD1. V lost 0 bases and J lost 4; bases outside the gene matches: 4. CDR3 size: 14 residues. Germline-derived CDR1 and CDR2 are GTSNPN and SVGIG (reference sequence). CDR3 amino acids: CAWSVGTGNYEQYF. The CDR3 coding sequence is TGTGCCTGGAGTGTGGGGACAGGGAATTACGAGCAGTACTTC. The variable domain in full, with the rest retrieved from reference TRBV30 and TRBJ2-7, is SQTIHQWPATLVQPVGSPLSLECTVEGTSNPNLYWYRQAAGRGLQLLFYSVGIGQISSEVPQNLSASRPQDRQFILSSKKLLLSDSGFYLCAWSVGTGNYEQYFGPGTRLTVT.